Listed below are T cell receptor beta chains from one sample, sequenced in a study of T cells after yellow fever vaccination. TCRdb ran MiXCR on the 5' RACE reads and lists one entry per CDR3 protein. Counted here are fewer than 150,000 distinct CDR3 sequences, 7.2% occurring once; the ten biggest clones make up around 2.6%. Sequenced material: CD4+ T cells sorted from PBMCs, taken about 49 days after the first yellow fever vaccination. The receptors were sampled from a young man who received the YFV17D yellow fever vaccine. Both conserved end residues are part of each CDR3. Each record gives: D gene, J gene, V gene, clone size, CDR3 DNA, CDR3 protein. D genes are given only for firm matches. Only some rows state a clone size, as once, few, many or a class for expanded clones.

>-|TRBJ1-1|TRBV29-1|many
TGCAGCGTTTGGAGCGGGCCCCGGAACACTGAAGCTTTCTTT
CSVWSGPRNTEAFF
>-|TRBJ2-3|TRBV6-1|many
TGTGCCAGCAGTGAAGTCACGGATACGCAGTATTTT
CASSEVTDTQYF
>-|TRBJ1-5|TRBV7-9|many
TGTGCCAGCAGCCCCTTAGGGGGGCAGCCCCAGCATTTT
CASSPLGGQPQHF
>TRBD1|TRBJ1-3|TRBV3-1|many
TGTGCCAGCAGCCAGGGACAGGGGAGAAACACCATATATTTT
CASSQGQGRNTIYF
>TRBD2|TRBJ2-5|TRBV20-1|many
TGCAGTGCCACCGAGCGGGGGACCATTAAAGAGACCCAGTACTTC
CSATERGTIKETQYF
>-|TRBJ1-6|TRBV7-2|many
TGTGCCAGCATGCCCCCGGGACATCCCAATTCACCCCTCCACTTT
CASMPPGHPNSPLHF
>TRBD1|TRBJ1-5|TRBV20-1|many
TGCAGTGCTAGAGATCCTAGGACAGGGCACAATCAGCCCCAGCATTTT
CSARDPRTGHNQPQHF
>-|TRBJ1-5|TRBV7-7|-
TGTGCCAGCACCACACGAGGGGCCCCGGATCAGCCCCAGCATTTT
CASTTRGAPDQPQHF
>TRBD2|TRBJ2-5|TRBV29-1|many
TGCAGCGGGGGGGGTGAGGAGACCCAGTACTTC
CSGGGEETQYF
>-|TRBJ1-2|TRBV20-1|many
TGCAGTGCTAGGGTAGAGGGGCGCCGGTATGGCTACACCTTC
CSARVEGRRYGYTF
>-|TRBJ1-5|TRBV19|few
TGTGCCAGTATGCCCTTACTTGCGGGAAATCAGCCCCAGCATTTT
CASMPLLAGNQPQHF
>-|TRBJ2-2|TRBV11-2|-
TGTGCCAGCAGCAACGAAGGGACGGCCTCGAACACCGGGGAGCTGTTTTTT
CASSNEGTASNTGELFF
>-|TRBJ1-2|TRBV20-1|many
TGCAGTGCTAGGGACCCTAACTATGGCTACACCTTC
CSARDPNYGYTF
>-|TRBJ2-5|TRBV5-1|many
TGCGCCAGCAGCTTGGTGGTGCAAGAGACCCAGTACTTC
CASSLVVQETQYF
>TRBD1|TRBJ2-3|TRBV27|many
TGTGCCAGCGGAAGGACAGGGGAAGATACGCAGTATTTT
CASGRTGEDTQYF
>TRBD2|TRBJ2-3|TRBV29-1|-
TGCAGCGTTGGGGTTAGCGGGGGGGGCTCAGATACGCAGTATTTT
CSVGVSGGGSDTQYF
>TRBD1|TRBJ1-4|TRBV30|-
TGTGCCTGGAGTGTACGACAGGGAGGTGAAAAACTGTTTTTT
CAWSVRQGGEKLFF
>-|TRBJ1-2|TRBV19|few
TGTGCCAGTACCAGACACGAGGCGGACTATGGCTACACCTTC
CASTRHEADYGYTF
>-|TRBJ2-1|TRBV19|many
TGTGCCAGTAGCAAAGCGACAGGTTCGGTTGAGCAGTTCTTC
CASSKATGSVEQFF
>TRBD1|TRBJ2-2|TRBV5-6|many
TGTGCCAGCAGCAAAGACAGGGGGAACGGCGGGGAGCTGTTTTTT
CASSKDRGNGGELFF
>TRBD2|TRBJ2-5|TRBV7-3|many
TGTGCCAGCAGCCTTACTAGCGGGGGGTCCCGGGAGACCCAGTACTTC
CASSLTSGGSRETQYF
>-|TRBJ1-1|TRBV27|many
TGTGCCAGCAGTGCTTACAGGGCTGCAGGCACTGAAGCTTTCTTT
CASSAYRAAGTEAFF
>-|TRBJ1-5|TRBV7-2|many
TGTGCCAGCAGCTTATGGCTGAATCAGCCCCAGCATTTT
CASSLWLNQPQHF
>-|TRBJ2-3|TRBV6-6|many
TGTGCCGCTGGCAGCACAGATACGCAGTATTTT
CAAGSTDTQYF
>-|TRBJ1-5|TRBV20-1|many
TGCAGTGCTAGGGGTGTTCAGCCCCAGCATTTT
CSARGVQPQHF
>TRBD1|TRBJ2-7|TRBV28|many
TGTGCCAGCAGCCCGGGACAGACCTACGAGCAGTACTTC
CASSPGQTYEQYF
>TRBD1|TRBJ2-3|TRBV7-2|many
TGTGCCAGCAGCTGGCGACAGGGGAGGACAGATACGCAGTATTTT
CASSWRQGRTDTQYF
>TRBD1|TRBJ1-1|TRBV5-1|many
TGCGCCAGCAGCACGTCTGGACAGGGAGAGACTGAAGCTTTCTTT
CASSTSGQGETEAFF
>-|TRBJ1-4|TRBV12-3/TRBV12-4|many
TGTGCCAGCACCTCCACCACAGCAACTAATGAAAAACTGTTTTTT
CASTSTTATNEKLFF
>TRBD2|TRBJ2-7|TRBV29-1|many
TGCAGCGTTGGGCCCCGGGGGGGGATCGAGCAGTACTTC
CSVGPRGGIEQYF
>-|TRBJ1-1|TRBV27|many
TGTGCCAGCTCCTGGGGGGACCAGAACACTGAAGCTTTCTTT
CASSWGDQNTEAFF
>TRBD2|TRBJ2-3|TRBV20-1|few
TGCAGTGCTCTCCCTCTAGCGGGGGGGGATGCTAGCACAGATACGCAGTATTTT
CSALPLAGGDASTDTQYF
>-|TRBJ2-2|TRBV3-1|few
TGTGCCAGCAGCCAACAGACAGGGGAGCTGTTTTTT
CASSQQTGELFF
>TRBD2|TRBJ2-1|TRBV20-1|many
TGCAGTGCTTATCCTCTAGCGGTACTAGAGAGCGGTGAGCAGTTCTTC
CSAYPLAVLESGEQFF
>TRBD2|TRBJ2-1|TRBV5-1|many
TGCGCCAGCAGCTTGGGCGGGGGGGCTTTGGATGAGCAGTTCTTC
CASSLGGGALDEQFF
>-|TRBJ2-5|TRBV19|-
TGTGCCAGTAGTATTACCGACCAAGAGAACCAGTACTTC
CASSITDQENQYF
>TRBD2|TRBJ2-3|TRBV7-6|many
TGTGCCAGCAGCATGAACAGCGGGGGGCGTACAGATACGCAGTATTTT
CASSMNSGGRTDTQYF
>-|TRBJ2-1|TRBV2|many
TGTGCCAGCAGGGACGAAACGTACAGTAAGCAGTTCTTC
CASRDETYSKQFF
>TRBD1|TRBJ2-7|TRBV6-1|many
TGTGCCAGCAGCTCGACAGGGATGGGCTCCTACGAGCAGTACTTC
CASSSTGMGSYEQYF
>-|TRBJ1-1|TRBV7-9|few
TGTGCCAGCAGCTTATTCGGGACGACTGAAGCTTTCTTT
CASSLFGTTEAFF
>-|TRBJ1-2|TRBV18|many
TGTGCCAGCTCACCGGCCACCGGGTATGGCTACACCTTC
CASSPATGYGYTF
>-|TRBJ1-2|TRBV15|many
TGTGCCACCAGCAGAGATGTCGGGGACTATGGCTACACCTTC
CATSRDVGDYGYTF
>-|TRBJ1-6|TRBV20-1|many
TGCAGTGCTAGAGATAAGGAGGGTCTCTATAATTCACCCCTCCACTTT
CSARDKEGLYNSPLHF
>-|TRBJ1-5|TRBV6-5|many
TGTGCCAGCAGTTACGTTATAGGGGGTCAGCCCCAGCATTTT
CASSYVIGGQPQHF
>TRBD2|TRBJ2-5|TRBV20-1|few
TGCAGTGCTAGAGGTAGCGGGGCCCCGACCCAGTACTTC
CSARGSGAPTQYF
>TRBD2|TRBJ2-5|TRBV20-1|many
TGCAGTGCTAGAGACCCGGGAGGGGAGACCCAGTACTTC
CSARDPGGETQYF
>TRBD2|TRBJ2-3|TRBV6-2/TRBV6-3|many
TGTGCCAGCAGTGCCCGGTGGACTAGCGACGTAGATACGCAGTATTTT
CASSARWTSDVDTQYF
>-|TRBJ1-4|TRBV12-3/TRBV12-4|many
TGTGCCAGCAACATACGGGGTACTAATGAAAAACTGTTTTTT
CASNIRGTNEKLFF
>-|TRBJ2-1|TRBV20-1|-
TGCAGTGCTAGCGGGGGGCGATCTAACAATGAGCAGTTCTTC
CSASGGRSNNEQFF
>-|TRBJ2-6|TRBV18|few
TGTGCCAGCTCACCACCGGGCCCTGGGGCCAACGTCCTGACTTTC
CASSPPGPGANVLTF
>-|TRBJ1-2|TRBV12-3/TRBV12-4|few
TGTGCCAGCACCAACAGACACTATAACTATGGCTACACCTTC
CASTNRHYNYGYTF